The clone carrying this T cell receptor beta chain was seen just once. How the authors handled the data: Reference gene primer amplification yielded estimated nucleated cell counts. Repertoires were generated with immunoSEQ multiplex PCR, while TCRdb's copy carries only in-frame clones and drops some. The DNA gave D and trimming, while V, J and clone size come from that table. The sample lists approximately 49,000 clones, 68% occurring once. The data originate from a study of blood T cell repertoires in COVID-19. As for the study in general: PBMCs, B-cell-depleted T cells, or T cells provided the cDNA or gDNA that made up the material.

Germline values: CDR1 ENHRY, CDR2 SYGVKD. V was clipped by 4 bases and J by 5 bases; unmatched bases: 7. The CDR3 consists of 14 residues. This clonotype originated in a woman in her 70s with acute or convalescent COVID-19. J is TRBJ2-5 and V is TRBV10-3; 7 bases agree with TRBD2. Sequences were obtained from peripheral blood. In DNA form, the CDR3 reads TGTGCCATCAGTGGACTAGCAAGTGGGGAGACCCAGTACTTC. This sequence encodes CAISGLASGETQYF.